Listed here are 30 T cell receptor beta chains from one sample, sequenced in a study of blood T cells in healthy people across ages. The second PCR ran 7 to 11 cycles with a sample-barcoded 5' primer and J-beta primers. Each CDR3 protein is one row after TCRdb ran MiXCR on the 5' RACE reads. The data contain around 1,000,000 distinct CDR3 sequences, 20% to 25% of them singletons. These sequences were also reported in another study, on T cells of mothers and their children.

Material: blood. These receptors were collected from a girl aged 2-15 years in good health.

This clonotype was observed a few times. The rearrangement links TRBV11-2 to TRBJ2-7, with 7 nucleotides matching TRBD2. The germline gives CDR1 SGHAT, CDR2 FQNNGV. The CDR3 has 16 amino acids. Unmatched junction bases numbered 10, after V lost 1 base and J lost 4 bases. The CDR3 sequence is CASSLAEREMVYEQYF. CDR3 sequence (DNA): TGTGCCAGCAGCTTAGCCGAGCGGGAAATGGTGTACGAGCAGTACTTC. Variable domain in full (rest from reference TRBV11-2 and TRBJ2-7): EAGVAQSPRYKIIEKRQSVAFWCNPISGHATLYWYQQILGQGPKLLIQFQNNGVVDDSQLPKDRFSAERLKGVDSTLKIQPAKLEDSAVYLCASSLAEREMVYEQYFGPGTRLTVT.

This clonotype has more than one count but fewer than ten. This chain links TRBV7-9 with TRBJ2-7; perhaps TRBD1 as D (6 bases). Trimming cost V 5 bases and J 6 bases, with 14 bases left between them. The CDR3 sequence is 13 residues long. The germline V gene encodes CDR1 SEHNR and CDR2 FQNEAQ (reference sequence). This chain's CDR3 is CASSPGTPLEQYF. The CDR3 DNA is TGTGCCAGCAGCCCCGGGACACCCCTCGAGCAGTACTTC.

The rearrangement uses TRBV4-3 and TRBJ2-6, with TRBD2 as a possible D gene (5 bases). V shed 1 base and J shed 5 bases, with 9 bases lying between them. The CDR3 has 15 amino acids. CDR1 and CDR2 (germline): LGHNA, YSLEER. CDR3 bases: TGCGCCAGCAGCCAAGGGCCGGACTGGGCCAACGTCCTGACTTTC. It specifies CASSQGPDWANVLTF.

The chain is built from TRBV3-1 and TRBJ2-5; no clear D gene. The J call may be in error: the DNA end matches TRBJ2-1 better. Germline V gene sequence: CDR1 LGHDT, CDR2 YNNKEL (reference sequence). The CDR3 is 12 amino acids. The CDR3 region has the DNA TGTGCCAGCAGCCCGGACCAACACCGGCAGTTCTTC. Amino acids: CASSPDQHRQFF.

This clonotype was recorded only once. V gene TRBV6-5 combines with J gene TRBJ1-5; D is uncertain. The germline V gene has CDR1 MNHEY and CDR2 SVGAGI. V lost 0 bases, J lost 3 bases, and 9 bases lay in between. The CDR3 runs 15 residues. This CDR3 reads CASSYSGEDNQPQHF. The CDR3 DNA sequence: TGTGCCAGCAGTTACTCCGGGGAAGACAATCAGCCCCAGCATTTT.

Remarks on this clonotype: Mismatch with germline at one junction end may stem from a read error. The chain uses TRBV12-3 or TRBV12-4 and TRBJ2-5; D not certain. The CDR3 has 14 residues. CDR3 bases: TGTGCCAGCAGTTTAGTGGCATACCAAGAGACTCAGTACTTC. Protein: CASSLVAYQETQYF.

The chain recombines TRBV28 with TRBJ2-1, with 14 bases aligning to TRBD2. The CDR3 spans 15 residues. Germline lookup yields CDR1 MDHEN and CDR2 SYDVKM. V shed 6 bases and J 10 bases; nucleotides not matched to a gene: 8. As DNA, the CDR3 is TGTGCCAGCAGGCTGGGACTAGCGGGAGTACTCGAGCAGTTCTTC. It translates to CASRLGLAGVLEQFF.

This clonotype was seen a few times. This chain's CDR3 is CASSPGRGQTLQETQYF. The CDR3 DNA reads as TGCGCCAGCAGCCCAGGAAGGGGACAGACTTTACAAGAGACCCAGTACTTC. The chain combines TRBV4-1 with TRBJ2-5; 7 bases line up with TRBD1. The trim removed 4 bases at V and 2 bases at J, leaving 13 bases unmatched. The germline V gene encodes CDR1 MGHRA and CDR2 YSYEKL. The CDR3 sequence is 17 residues long.

The V and J genes are TRBV7-9 and TRBJ2-5; TRBD2 might be the D (7 bases). Between the trimmed V and J ends, which lost 5 bases and 2 bases, there was a span of 15 bases. Germline V gene lookup returns CDR1 SEHNR and CDR2 FQNEAQ (reference sequence). The CDR3 totals 15 residues. The CDR3 bases are TGTGCCAGCAGCAAGACGGGGGGCGGTCAAGAGACCCAGTACTTC. Protein: CASSKTGGGQETQYF.

There are a few counts of this clonotype. The J gene is TRBJ1-1, the V gene TRBV20-1, with 8 bases identical to TRBD1. Germline loops: CDR1 DFQATT, CDR2 SNEGSKA (reference sequence). V lost 3 bases, J lost 4 bases, and 10 bases stayed unmatched. This CDR3 region has 15 residues. In nucleotides, the CDR3 is TGCAGTGCTAGGGTACAGGGGGGAGTTGGCACTGAAGCTTTCTTT. It codes for CSARVQGGVGTEAFF.

This clonotype was counted only a few times. The chain is built from TRBV4-3 and TRBJ2-6; no clear D gene. Trimming took off 0 bases at V and 1 base at J, with 25 bases between the two ends. Germline V gene lookup returns CDR1 LGHNA and CDR2 YSLEER. The CDR3 totals 22 residues. DNA for the CDR3: TGCGCCAGCAGCCAAGATGTTTTTTGGGCAGCCATACCAGAATCTGGGGCCAACGTCCTGACTTTC. Its translation: CASSQDVFWAAIPESGANVLTF.

This clonotype was found a few times. The rearrangement joins TRBV7-2 to TRBJ2-7; D gene unclear. V gave up 4 bases and J gave up 0 bases, with 7 bases separating them. The CDR3 runs 13 residues. CDR1 is SGHTA and CDR2 is FQGNSA in the germline V gene. This CDR3 reads CASSSSVSYEQYF. Here the CDR3 DNA reads TGTGCCAGCAGCTCCTCCGTCTCCTACGAGCAGTACTTC. The variable domain in full, with the rest retrieved from reference TRBV7-2 and TRBJ2-7, is GAGVSQSPSNKVTEKGKDVELRCDPISGHTALYWYRQSLGQGLEFLIYFQGNSAPDKSGLPSDRFSAERTGGSVSTLTIQRTQQEDSAVYLCASSSSVSYEQYFGPGTRLTVT.

The genes are TRBV7-9 and TRBJ2-3; no clear D gene. Between the trimmed V and J ends, which lost 4 bases and 2 bases, there was a span of 22 bases. CDR1 SEHNR and CDR2 FQNEAQ come from the germline V gene (reference sequence). The length of the CDR3 is 18 residues. In nucleotides, the CDR3 is TGTGCCAGCAGCTCCAACTCCTACCTCACCGTAAACACAGATACGCAGTATTTT. It is translated as CASSSNSYLTVNTDTQYF.

The table lists this clonotype with a few counts. This rearrangement joins TRBV27 to TRBJ1-2; D not resolved. The CDR3 is 13 residues long. Trimming pared 4 bases from V and 3 bases from J, leaving 9 bases between. CDR1 is MNHEY and CDR2 is SMNVEV in the germline V gene (reference sequence). The CDR3, as DNA: TGTGCCAGCAGTTCAGAAGGAGACTATGGCTACACCTTC. Its protein product is CASSSEGDYGYTF.

Only a few counts were recorded for this clonotype. The chain combines TRBV15 with TRBJ2-3, with TRBD2 matching over 9 bases. The CDR3 spans 18 residues. The V gene's germline CDR1 is LNHNV and CDR2 YYDKDF (reference sequence). The V gene end was trimmed by 0 bases and the J gene end by 0 bases; junction bases not matched to a gene: 7. This CDR3 is CATSRDGVLAGSTDTQYF. CDR3 DNA: TGTGCCACCAGCAGAGATGGGGTTCTAGCGGGGAGCACAGATACGCAGTATTTT.

A few counts support this clonotype. The chain links TRBV7-3 to TRBJ2-3; 9 bases fit TRBD2. The germline V gene encodes CDR1 SGHTA and CDR2 FQGTGA. There are 15 residues in the CDR3. J lost 2 bases, V lost 6 bases, and 6 bases had no gene match. The CDR3 loop reads CASRSSGRDTDTQYF. The CDR3 DNA reads as TGTGCCAGCAGAAGTAGCGGGAGAGACACAGATACGCAGTATTTT.

The V call is TRBV29-1, the J call TRBJ2-2, with D tentatively TRBD1 or TRBD2 (5 bases each). Trimming shortened V by 5 bases and J by 4 bases, and 14 bases separated the two germline ends. The germline gives CDR1 SQVTM, CDR2 ANQGSEA. The CDR3 consists of 14 residues. The CDR3 DNA is TGCAGCGTTTGGGACCGTCGTGGCACCGGGGAGCTGTTTTTT. It translates to CSVWDRRGTGELFF.

At least ten counts were recorded for this clonotype. The CDR3 DNA reads TGCAGTGCTAGAGCCGGGACAGGGGAAGAGACCCAGTACTTC. It encodes CSARAGTGEETQYF. This chain uses TRBV20-1 with TRBJ2-5; TRBD1 aligns across 10 bases. Trimming took 1 base from V and 3 from J; bases not matched to a gene: 2. The germline V gene has CDR1 DFQATT and CDR2 SNEGSKA (reference sequence). The CDR3 length is 14 residues.

Only a few counts were recorded for this clonotype. This chain links TRBV4-1 with TRBJ2-1; 12 positions match TRBD2. The CDR3 runs to 18 residues. After removal of 0 bases from V and 4 bases from J, the junction contained 7 bases not matched to a gene. The germline gives CDR1 MGHRA, CDR2 YSYEKL. The CDR3 sequence is CASSQEPGLAGLYNEQFF. The CDR3 coding sequence is TGCGCCAGCAGCCAAGAACCGGGACTAGCGGGCCTTTACAATGAGCAGTTCTTC.

The sample holds a few counts of this clonotype. The chain's CDR3 is CSAQGGFVGEQFF. The CDR3, as DNA: TGCAGCGCCCAGGGGGGGTTCGTGGGTGAGCAGTTCTTC. The J gene is TRBJ2-1, the V gene TRBV29-1, with D perhaps assigned TRBD1 or TRBD2 (7 bases each). V lost 7 bases and J lost 9, with 19 bases in between. In germline, CDR1 is SQVTM, CDR2 ANQGSEA. The CDR3 sequence is 13 residues long.

The CDR3 is CATQGDYTEAFF. The CDR3 nucleotides are TGTGCCACGCAGGGCGACTACACTGAAGCTTTCTTT. V usage is TRBV24-1 and J usage is TRBJ1-1; tentatively, D is TRBD1 (5 bases). The CDR3 extends over 12 amino acids. Trimming took off 10 bases at V and 3 bases at J, with 11 bases between the two ends. Per germline, CDR1 KGHDR and CDR2 SFDVKD.

This chain joins TRBV11-2 and TRBJ2-1, with 7 bases that match TRBD1. The J call may be mistaken, given a closer DNA end match to TRBJ2-7. Germline CDR1 is SGHAT and CDR2 is FQNNGV. The CDR3 contains 15 residues. This CDR3 reads CASSLETGSPYEQYF. DNA of the CDR3: TGTGCCAGCAGCTTAGAGACAGGGAGCCCCTACGAGCAGTACTTC.

This clonotype turned up a few times. The rearrangement uses TRBV28 and TRBJ2-7; TRBD1 might be the D (5 bases). V gave up 6 bases and J gave up 3 bases, with 21 bases separating them. CDR1 and CDR2 (germline): MDHEN, SYDVKM. The CDR3 covers 16 residues. The CDR3 nucleotides read TGTGCCAGCAGCTTCGCGATAGGGGTAACAGACTACGAGCAGTACTTC. This encodes CASSFAIGVTDYEQYF.

V is TRBV20-1 and J is TRBJ2-7, with D uncertain. This CDR3 comprises 13 residues. Germline values: CDR1 DFQATT, CDR2 SNEGSKA (reference sequence). V lost 0 bases, J lost 3 bases, and 9 bases lay in between. The CDR3 DNA sequence: TGCAGTGCTAGAGATATCGAGGACTACGAGCAGTACTTC. Protein sequence: CSARDIEDYEQYF.

This clonotype was seen a few times. This rearrangement joins TRBV29-1 to TRBJ1-1; 8 bases align to TRBD1. The CDR3 is 12 amino acids. The germline CDR1 and CDR2 sequences are SQVTM and ANQGSEA. V lost 7 bases, J lost 4 bases, and 5 bases stayed unmatched. CDR3 loop: CSGGDRLTEAFF. CDR3 DNA: TGCAGCGGGGGGGACAGGCTCACTGAAGCTTTCTTT.

This clonotype has a handful of counts. The chain joins TRBV5-1 to TRBJ2-2, with D uncertain. Trimming removed 4 bases from V and 0 bases from J, with 10 bases in between. Looked up from germline, CDR1 is SGHRS and CDR2 is YFSETQ. This CDR3 contains 15 residues. CDR3 in amino acids: CASSPLEPNTGELFF. The CDR3 nucleotides are TGCGCCAGCAGCCCCCTTGAGCCGAACACCGGGGAGCTGTTTTTT.

The table lists this clonotype with a few counts. This rearrangement joins TRBV3-1 to TRBJ2-5; TRBD2 is a possible D gene (6 bases). V was cut by 2 bases and J by 6 bases, with 16 bases left in between. Germline CDR1 LGHDT, CDR2 YNNKEL (reference sequence). The CDR3 extends over 15 amino acids. As DNA, the CDR3 is TGTGCCAGCAGCCAACCCGCGGGGATCGGGAAGACCCAGTACTTC. Protein: CASSQPAGIGKTQYF.

This clonotype was found a few times. This chain connects TRBV7-9 to TRBJ2-5; 7 bases match TRBD1. The CDR3 is 14 amino acids. Germline lookup yields CDR1 SEHNR and CDR2 FQNEAQ (reference sequence). Trimming at V came to 7 bases and at J to 5 bases, leaving 10 bases not matched to a gene. The CDR3 coding sequence is TGTGCCAGCACCCAGCGGACAGGAGAGGAGACCCAGTACTTC. It codes for CASTQRTGEETQYF.

This chain connects TRBV7-9 to TRBJ1-2, with D unclear. The V gene's germline CDR1 is SEHNR and CDR2 FQNEAQ (reference sequence). There are 17 residues in the CDR3. V lost 4 bases to trimming and J lost 2 bases, with 20 bases between them. CDR3 DNA: TGTGCCAGCAGCTCGCCCGTAAAGGGTCGTCCCAACTATGGCTACACCTTC. Protein product: CASSSPVKGRPNYGYTF.

The rearrangement uses TRBV11-2 and TRBJ1-2, with 7 nucleotides matching TRBD1. CDR1 is SGHAT, CDR2 FQNNGV, per germline. This CDR3 has 15 residues. V lost 1 base and J lost 7; bases outside the gene matches: 9. As DNA, the CDR3 is TGTGCCAGCAGCTTAGCGGACAGGAAACTATTTGGCTACACCTTC. It encodes CASSLADRKLFGYTF.